This T cell receptor beta chain was sequenced for a study of blood T cell repertoires in COVID-19. Generated by immunoSEQ multiplex PCR, the TCRdb table keeps only in-frame clones and is missing some. The sample shows approximately 240,000 clones, around nine tenths of them seen only once. The CDR3 sequence is 13 residues long. Germline V gives CDR1 LNHDA, CDR2 SQIVND (reference sequence). V lost 5 bases, J lost 7 bases, and 14 bases lay in between. This receptor was taken from a woman aged 18 to 35 who had recovered from COVID-19. The chain is built from TRBV19 and TRBJ1-1; no clear D gene. The material sequenced was PBMCs or T cells enriched from blood (not recorded which). This chain's CDR3 is CASSQEPHIEAFF. The CDR3 nucleotides are TGTGCCAGTAGTCAGGAACCCCACATTGAAGCTTTCTTT.